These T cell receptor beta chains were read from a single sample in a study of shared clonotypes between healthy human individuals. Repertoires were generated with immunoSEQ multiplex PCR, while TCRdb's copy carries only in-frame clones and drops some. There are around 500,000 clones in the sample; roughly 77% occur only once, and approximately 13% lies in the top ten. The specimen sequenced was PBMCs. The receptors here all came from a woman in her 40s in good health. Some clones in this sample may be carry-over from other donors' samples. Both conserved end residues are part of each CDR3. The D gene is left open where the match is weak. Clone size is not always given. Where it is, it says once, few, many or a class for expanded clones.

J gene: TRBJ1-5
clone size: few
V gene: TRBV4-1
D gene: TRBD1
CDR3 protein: CASSPGTGPYNQPQHF
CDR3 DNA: TGCGCCAGCAGCCCCGGGACAGGGCCTTACAATCAGCCCCAGCATTTT

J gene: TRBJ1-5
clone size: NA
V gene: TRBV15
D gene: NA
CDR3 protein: CATSRDWNQPQHF
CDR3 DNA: TGTGCCACCAGCAGAGATTGGAATCAGCCCCAGCATTTT

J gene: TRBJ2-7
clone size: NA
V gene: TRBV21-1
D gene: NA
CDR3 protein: CASSSNEQYF
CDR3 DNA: TGTGCCAGCAGCAGCAACGAGCAGTACTTC

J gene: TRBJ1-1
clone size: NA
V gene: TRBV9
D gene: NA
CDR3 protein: CASSVGAPEMNTEAFF
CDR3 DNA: TGTGCCAGCAGCGTAGGAGCCCCAGAAATGAACACTGAAGCTTTCTTT

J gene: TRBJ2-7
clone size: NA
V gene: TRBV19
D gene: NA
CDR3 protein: CASSPPGGLYEQYF
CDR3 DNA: TGTGCCAGTAGTCCCCCCGGAGGCCTCTACGAGCAGTACTTC

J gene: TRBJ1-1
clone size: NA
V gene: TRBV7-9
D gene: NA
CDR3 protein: CASNLVGAEAFF
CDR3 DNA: TGTGCCAGCAATCTAGTCGGTGCCGAAGCTTTCTTT

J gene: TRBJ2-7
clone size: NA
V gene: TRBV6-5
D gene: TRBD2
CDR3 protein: CASPGREAEEQYF
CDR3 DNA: TGTGCCAGCCCCGGGCGGGAGGCAGAGGAGCAGTACTTC

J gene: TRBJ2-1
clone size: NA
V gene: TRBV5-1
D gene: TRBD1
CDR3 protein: CASSLAQGDEQFF
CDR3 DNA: TGCGCCAGCAGCTTGGCCCAGGGGGACGAGCAGTTCTTC

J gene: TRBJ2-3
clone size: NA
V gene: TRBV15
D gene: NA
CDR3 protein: CATSSGSVSHSDTQYF
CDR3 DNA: TGTGCCACCAGCAGTGGATCGGTGAGCCACTCAGATACGCAGTATTTT

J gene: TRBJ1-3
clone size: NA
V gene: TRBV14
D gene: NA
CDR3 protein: CASSQDLPRASGNTIYF
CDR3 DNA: TGTGCCAGCAGCCAAGATCTCCCCAGGGCTTCTGGAAACACCATATATTTT

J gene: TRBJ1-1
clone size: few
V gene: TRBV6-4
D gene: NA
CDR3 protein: CASITAYPELNTEAFF
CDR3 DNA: TGTGCCAGTATAACGGCTTACCCGGAACTGAACACTGAAGCTTTCTTT

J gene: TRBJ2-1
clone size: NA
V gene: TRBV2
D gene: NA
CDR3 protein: CASSLLVGSYNEQFF
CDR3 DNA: TGTGCCAGCAGTCTACTAGTAGGCTCCTACAATGAGCAGTTCTTC

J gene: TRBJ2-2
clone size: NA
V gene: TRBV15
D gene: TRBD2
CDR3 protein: CATSRGSGTSGPGELFF
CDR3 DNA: TGTGCCACCAGCAGAGGCTCCGGGACTAGCGGGCCCGGGGAGCTGTTTTTT

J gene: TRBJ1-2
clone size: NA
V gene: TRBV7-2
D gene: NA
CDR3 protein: CASSLTVNYGYTF
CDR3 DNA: TGTGCCAGCAGCTTGACGGTGAACTATGGCTACACCTTC

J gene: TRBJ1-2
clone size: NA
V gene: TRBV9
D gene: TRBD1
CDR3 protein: CASSETGGFGYTF
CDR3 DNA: TGTGCCAGCAGCGAGACAGGGGGCTTTGGCTACACCTTC

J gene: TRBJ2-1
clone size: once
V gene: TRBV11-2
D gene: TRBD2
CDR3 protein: CASSFLAGVGGNEQFF
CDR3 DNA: TGTGCCAGCAGCTTTCTCGCGGGAGTAGGTGGGAATGAGCAGTTCTTC

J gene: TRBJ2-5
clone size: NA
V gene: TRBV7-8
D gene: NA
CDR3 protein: CASSLEFGRQETQYF
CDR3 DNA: TGTGCCAGCAGCTTAGAGTTTGGGCGACAAGAGACCCAGTACTTC

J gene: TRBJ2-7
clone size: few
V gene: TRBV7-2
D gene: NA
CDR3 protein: CASSLQPSDSYEQYF
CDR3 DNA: TGTGCCAGCAGCTTACAACCCTCAGACAGCTACGAGCAGTACTTC

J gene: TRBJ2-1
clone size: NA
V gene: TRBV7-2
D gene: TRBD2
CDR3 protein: CASSTRGSGVSYNEQFF
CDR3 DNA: TGTGCCAGCAGCACCCGAGGTAGCGGGGTCTCCTACAATGAGCAGTTCTTC

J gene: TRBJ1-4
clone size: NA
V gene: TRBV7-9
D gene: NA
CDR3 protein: CASERGGNEKLFF
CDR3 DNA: TGTGCCAGCGAGAGGGGTGGAAATGAAAAACTGTTTTTT

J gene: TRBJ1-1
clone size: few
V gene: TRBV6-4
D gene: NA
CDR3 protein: CASSLTESTEAFF
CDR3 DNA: TGTGCCAGCAGTTTAACGGAGAGCACTGAAGCTTTCTTT

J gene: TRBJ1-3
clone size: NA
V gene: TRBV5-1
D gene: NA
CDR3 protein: CASSSGQFSGNTIYF
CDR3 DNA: TGCGCCAGCAGCTCCGGGCAATTCTCTGGAAACACCATATATTTT

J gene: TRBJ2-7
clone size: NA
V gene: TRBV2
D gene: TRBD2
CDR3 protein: CASRPTPLAGGEQYF
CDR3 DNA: TGTGCCAGCAGACCCACCCCACTAGCGGGAGGCGAGCAGTACTTC

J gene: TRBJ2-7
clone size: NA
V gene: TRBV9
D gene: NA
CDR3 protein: CASSVEQVTEQYF
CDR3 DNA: TGTGCCAGCAGCGTAGAACAGGTGACCGAGCAGTACTTC

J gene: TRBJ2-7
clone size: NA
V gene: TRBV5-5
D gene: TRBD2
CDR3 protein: CASSWGLAGGGSYEQYF
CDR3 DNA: TGTGCCAGCAGCTGGGGACTAGCGGGAGGGGGATCCTACGAGCAGTACTTC

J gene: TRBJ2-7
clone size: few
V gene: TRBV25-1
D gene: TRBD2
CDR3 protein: CASSEWTSYEQYF
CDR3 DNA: TGTGCCAGCAGTGAATGGACTAGCTACGAGCAGTACTTC

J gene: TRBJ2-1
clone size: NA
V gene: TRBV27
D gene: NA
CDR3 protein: CASSSLLRDRDNEQFF
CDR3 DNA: TGTGCCAGCAGTTCCCTCCTTCGGGACCGTGACAATGAGCAGTTCTTC

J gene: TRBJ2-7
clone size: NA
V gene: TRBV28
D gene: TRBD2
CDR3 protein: CASSFLSGSSYEQYF
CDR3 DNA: TGTGCCAGCAGTTTCCTCAGCGGGAGCTCCTACGAGCAGTACTTC

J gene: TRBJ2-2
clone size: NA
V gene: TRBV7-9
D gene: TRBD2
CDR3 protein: CASSYTSGGAGELFF
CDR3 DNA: TGTGCCAGCAGCTACACCTCGGGAGGTGCCGGGGAGCTGTTTTTT

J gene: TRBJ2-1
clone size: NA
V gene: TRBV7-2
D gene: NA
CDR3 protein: CASSRLPAIGNEQFF
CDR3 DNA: TGTGCCAGCAGCCGTCTCCCGGCGATTGGGAATGAGCAGTTCTTC

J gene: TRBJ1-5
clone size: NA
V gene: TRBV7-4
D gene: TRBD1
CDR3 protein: CASSLTPDRSNQPQHF
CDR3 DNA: TGTGCCAGCAGCTTAACCCCGGACAGGAGCAATCAGCCCCAGCATTTT

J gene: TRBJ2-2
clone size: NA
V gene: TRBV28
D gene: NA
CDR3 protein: CASTWTPNTGELFF
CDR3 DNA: TGTGCCAGCACCTGGACACCGAACACCGGGGAGCTGTTTTTT

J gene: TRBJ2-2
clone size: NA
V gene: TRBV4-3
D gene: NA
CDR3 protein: CASSQDFLHTGELFF
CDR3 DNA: TGCGCCAGCAGCCAAGATTTTTTGCACACCGGGGAGCTGTTTTTT

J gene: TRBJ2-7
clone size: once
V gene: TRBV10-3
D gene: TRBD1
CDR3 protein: CATTATGPFGQYF
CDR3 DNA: TGTGCCACCACCGCGACAGGGCCTTTTGGGCAGTACTTC

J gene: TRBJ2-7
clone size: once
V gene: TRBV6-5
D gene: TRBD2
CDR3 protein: CASSYSGRGSYEQYF
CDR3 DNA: TGTGCCAGCAGTTACTCCGGGAGGGGGTCCTACGAGCAGTACTTC

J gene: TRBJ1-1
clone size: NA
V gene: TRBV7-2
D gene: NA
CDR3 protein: CASSFRTEAFF
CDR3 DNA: TGTGCCAGCAGCTTCCGCACTGAAGCTTTCTTT

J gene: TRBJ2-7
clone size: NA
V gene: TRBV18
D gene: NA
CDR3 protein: CASSPGAGPSYEQYF
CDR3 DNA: TGTGCCAGCTCACCAGGAGCGGGCCCCTCCTACGAGCAGTACTTC

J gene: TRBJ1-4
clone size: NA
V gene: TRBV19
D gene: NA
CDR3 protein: CASSIETDNEKLFF
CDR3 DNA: TGTGCCAGTAGTATTGAGACAGACAATGAAAAACTGTTTTTT

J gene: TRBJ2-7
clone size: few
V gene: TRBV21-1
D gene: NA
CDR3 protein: CASSTPTRLDRGREQYF
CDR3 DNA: TGTGCCAGCAGCACCCCCACCCGCCTGGACAGGGGGCGCGAGCAGTACTTC

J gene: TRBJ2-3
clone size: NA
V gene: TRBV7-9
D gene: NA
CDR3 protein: CASSTRDVRGTDTQYF
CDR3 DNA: TGTGCCAGCAGCACGCGGGATGTCAGGGGCACAGATACGCAGTATTTT

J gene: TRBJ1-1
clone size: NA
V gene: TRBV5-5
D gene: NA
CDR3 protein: CASSPQGNTEAFF
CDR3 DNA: TGTGCCAGCAGCCCCCAGGGGAACACTGAAGCTTTCTTT

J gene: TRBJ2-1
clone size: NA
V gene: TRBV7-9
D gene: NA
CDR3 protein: CASSLDWDEQFF
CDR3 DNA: TGTGCCAGCAGCTTAGATTGGGACGAGCAGTTCTTC

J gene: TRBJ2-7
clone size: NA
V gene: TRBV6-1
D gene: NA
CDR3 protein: CASSVSGTLYEQYF
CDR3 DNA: TGTGCCAGCAGTGTTAGCGGAACACTCTACGAGCAGTACTTC

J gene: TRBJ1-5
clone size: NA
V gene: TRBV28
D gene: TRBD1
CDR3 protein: CASSPRTGGRGNQPQHF
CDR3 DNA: TGTGCCAGCAGCCCCAGGACAGGGGGTAGGGGCAATCAGCCCCAGCATTTT

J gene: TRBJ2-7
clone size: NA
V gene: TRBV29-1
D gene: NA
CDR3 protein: CSVEDTEGYEQYF
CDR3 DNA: TGCAGCGTTGAAGATACGGAGGGCTACGAGCAGTACTTC

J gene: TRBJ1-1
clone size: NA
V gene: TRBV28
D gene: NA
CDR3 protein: CASTLGARRTEAFF
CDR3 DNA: TGTGCCAGCACCTTGGGGGCCAGGCGGACTGAAGCTTTCTTT

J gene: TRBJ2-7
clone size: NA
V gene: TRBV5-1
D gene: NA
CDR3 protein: CASSLGPNDVYEQYF
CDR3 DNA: TGCGCCAGCAGCCTAGGACCAAACGACGTCTACGAGCAGTACTTC

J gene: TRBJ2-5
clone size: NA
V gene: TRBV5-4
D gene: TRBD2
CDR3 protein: CASGTGLAGDGETQYF
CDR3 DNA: TGTGCCAGCGGCACTGGACTAGCGGGAGACGGAGAGACCCAGTACTTC

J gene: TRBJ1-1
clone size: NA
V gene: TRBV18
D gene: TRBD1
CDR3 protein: CASSPVPGQGSHTEAFF
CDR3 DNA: TGTGCCAGCTCACCCGTCCCGGGACAGGGATCCCACACTGAAGCTTTCTTT